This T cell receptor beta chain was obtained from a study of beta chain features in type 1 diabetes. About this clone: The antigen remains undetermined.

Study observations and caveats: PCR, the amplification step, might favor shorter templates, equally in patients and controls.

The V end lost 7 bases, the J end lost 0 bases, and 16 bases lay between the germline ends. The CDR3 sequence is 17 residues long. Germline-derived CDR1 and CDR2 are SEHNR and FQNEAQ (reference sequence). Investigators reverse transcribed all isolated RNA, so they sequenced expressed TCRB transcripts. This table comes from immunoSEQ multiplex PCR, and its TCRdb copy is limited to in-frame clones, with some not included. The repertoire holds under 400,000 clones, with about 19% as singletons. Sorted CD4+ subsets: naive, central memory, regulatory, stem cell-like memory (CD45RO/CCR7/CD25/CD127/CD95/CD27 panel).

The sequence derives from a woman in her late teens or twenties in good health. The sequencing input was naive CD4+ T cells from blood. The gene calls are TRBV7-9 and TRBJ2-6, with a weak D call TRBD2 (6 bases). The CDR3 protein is CASTGGRAVSGANVLTF. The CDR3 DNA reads TGTGCCAGCACCGGGGGACGGGCCGTCTCTGGGGCCAACGTCCTGACTTTC.